Below are 30 T cell receptor beta chains sequenced from a single sample in a study of T cell responses to AZD1222 COVID-19 vaccine. TCRdb's table, derived via immunoSEQ multiplex PCR, lists solely in-frame clones and lacks some. This sample has 130,000 or so clones, with 84% found just once. The starting material was peripheral blood, obtained 28 days after the second AZD1222 dose. The receptors stem from an adult who received the AZD1222 COVID-19 vaccine.

The chain is built from TRBV4-3 and TRBJ1-5; D is perhaps TRBD1 (5 bases). This CDR3 comprises 14 residues. Germline V gene sequence: CDR1 LGHNA, CDR2 YSLEER. The V and J ends lost 0 bases and 7 bases respectively, with 10 bases between them. The CDR3 region is CASSQDRGIQPQHF. CDR3 nucleotide sequence: TGCGCCAGCAGCCAAGATCGGGGGATCCAGCCCCAGCATTTT.

The sample holds a few counts of this clone. The gene calls are TRBV10-2 and TRBJ1-2; 7 bases line up with TRBD1. V was clipped by 4 bases and J by 2 bases; unmatched bases: 4. CDR3 length: 14 residues. CDR1 and CDR2 (germline): WSHSY, SAAADI. The DNA of the CDR3 is TGCGCCAGCAGTGTCCTGGGACAGAACTATGGCTACACCTTC. Its translation: CASSVLGQNYGYTF.

The J gene is TRBJ1-1, the V gene TRBV7-9, with a tentative D call TRBD1 (6 bases). This CDR3 spans 14 amino acids. Germline CDR1 and CDR2: SEHNR and FQNEAQ (reference sequence). Trimming removed 1 base from V and 5 bases from J, with 11 bases in between. The CDR3 sequence is CASSLEGRGTEAFF. For the CDR3, the DNA is TGTGCCAGCAGCTTAGAGGGAAGGGGGACTGAAGCTTTCTTT.

The rearrangement joins TRBV11-2 to TRBJ1-6; 8 nucleotides align to TRBD1. The trim removed 1 base at V and 7 bases at J, leaving 6 bases unmatched. Germline CDR1 SGHAT, CDR2 FQNNGV. The CDR3 sequence is 16 residues long. The CDR3 DNA follows: TGTGCCAGCAGCTTAGGTTGGGACAGGAGGAATTCACCCCTCCACTTT. Its protein product is CASSLGWDRRNSPLHF. The variable domain in full, completed from reference TRBV11-2 and TRBJ1-6, reads EAGVAQSPRYKIIEKRQSVAFWCNPISGHATLYWYQQILGQGPKLLIQFQNNGVVDDSQLPKDRFSAERLKGVDSTLKIQPAKLEDSAVYLCASSLGWDRRNSPLHFGNGTRLTVT.

The rearrangement uses TRBV7-2 and TRBJ1-3, with D possibly TRBD1 on 6 matching bases. The CDR3 is made up of 16 amino acids. Germline CDR1 reads SGHTA; CDR2 reads FQGNSA. V lost 5 bases, J lost 0 bases, and 14 bases lay in between. CDR3 nucleotides: TGTGCCAGCAGCCCCTGGACAGCTGACTCTGGAAACACCATATATTTT. This sequence encodes CASSPWTADSGNTIYF.

The chain joins TRBV27 to TRBJ1-5; 7 nucleotides match TRBD1. V dropped 10 bases and J dropped 2; count of bases not matched to a gene: 8. Per the germline V gene, CDR1 is MNHEY and CDR2 is SMNVEV (reference sequence). This CDR3 has 14 residues. The CDR3 region has the DNA TGTGCCACCAGACAGGGAACGCGCAATCAGCCCCAGCATTTT. Its translation: CATRQGTRNQPQHF.

This chain links TRBV19 with TRBJ2-3; D possibly corresponds to TRBD1 (5 bases). CDR1 and CDR2 (germline): LNHDA, SQIVND (reference sequence). The V end was cut by 6 bases, the J end by 3 bases, with 13 bases between. The CDR3 has 14 residues. As DNA, the CDR3 is TGTGCCAGTAGCACGGTCTCAGGGACAGATACGCAGTATTTT. It specifies CASSTVSGTDTQYF.

CDR3 loop: CASSGGQPNQPQHF. The CDR3 region has the DNA TGCGCCAGCAGCGGCGGACAGCCCAATCAGCCCCAGCATTTT. This rearrangement joins TRBV5-1 to TRBJ1-5; possibly TRBD1 for D (6 bases). V lost 4 bases to trimming and J lost 3 bases, with 11 bases between them. Germline lookup yields CDR1 SGHRS and CDR2 YFSETQ. This CDR3 has 14 residues.

The CDR3 reads CASSQASRDRGGYTF. DNA for the CDR3: TGCGCCAGCAGCCAAGCCTCCCGGGACAGGGGTGGCTACACCTTC. The rearrangement joins TRBV4-3 to TRBJ1-2, with 10 bases identical to TRBD1. Germline values: CDR1 LGHNA, CDR2 YSLEER. The CDR3 is made up of 15 amino acids. Germline trimming cut 1 base from V and 7 bases from J; bases unmatched to any gene: 6.

This clone was counted a single time. The chain uses TRBV6-2 or TRBV6-3 and TRBJ1-5; TRBD1 matches 7 bases. The CDR3 is 16 amino acids. V shed 2 bases, J shed 0 bases, and the junction held 4 bases outside the gene matches. Germline values: CDR1 MNHEY, CDR2 SVGEGT. This chain's CDR3 is CASSYVQGNSNQPQHF. The CDR3 nucleotides are TGTGCCAGCAGTTACGTACAGGGGAATAGCAATCAGCCCCAGCATTTT.

The gene calls are TRBV5-1 and TRBJ1-6, with 10 positions matching TRBD1. In germline, CDR1 is SGHRS, CDR2 YFSETQ. The CDR3 totals 14 residues. The V segment lost 4 bases and the J segment 8 bases; nucleotides outside the gene matches: 3. As DNA, the CDR3 is TGCGCCAGCAGCCGTGGACAGGGGGATTCACCCCTCCACTTT. Its protein product is CASSRGQGDSPLHF.

The chain links TRBV12-3 or TRBV12-4 to TRBJ2-6, with D unclear. Trimming stripped 6 bases from V and 2 bases from J, with 5 bases between. CDR3 size: 13 residues. The CDR3 nucleotides read TGTGCCAGCAGCAAACCTGGGGCCAACGTCCTGACTTTC. It yields the protein CASSKPGANVLTF.

The V and J genes are TRBV3-1 (or the pseudogene TRBV3-2) and TRBJ1-4, with D unclear. Germline values: CDR1 LGHDT, CDR2 YNNKEL (reference sequence). The CDR3 sequence is 16 residues long. The V gene lost 0 bases and the J gene lost 5 bases, with 13 bases spanning the gap. The CDR3 loop reads CASSQESEQSNEKLFF. CDR3 DNA: TGTGCCAGCAGCCAAGAGAGCGAACAGTCGAATGAAAAACTGTTTTTT.

This rearrangement joins TRBV25-1 to TRBJ2-7; the D is unclear. The CDR3 length is 13 residues. Trimming pared 3 bases from V and 0 bases from J, leaving 6 bases between. Germline assignment: CDR1 MGHDK and CDR2 SYGVNS. CDR3 sequence (DNA): TGTGCCAGCAGTGATTTAGGCTCCTACGAGCAGTACTTC. Its protein is CASSDLGSYEQYF.

The rearrangement joins TRBV7-2 to TRBJ1-2; D gene ambiguous. Trimming pared 5 bases from V and 0 bases from J, leaving 7 bases between. The CDR3 loop spans 13 amino acids. Germline-derived CDR1 and CDR2 are SGHTA and FQGNSA. The CDR3 loop is CASSRGTNYGYTF. In DNA form, the CDR3 reads TGTGCCAGCAGCCGAGGAACTAACTATGGCTACACCTTC.

This rearrangement joins TRBV24-1 to TRBJ2-1; TRBD1 aligns across 7 bases. CDR3 length: 17 amino acids. Germline loops: CDR1 KGHDR, CDR2 SFDVKD. V shed 4 bases and J 4 bases; nucleotides not matched to a gene: 12. CDR3 sequence (DNA): TGTGCCACCAGTGACTACGCCGGGACAGAGGGATACAATGAGCAGTTCTTC. It specifies CATSDYAGTEGYNEQFF.

The CDR3 sequence: CASSLRGNYGYTF. The CDR3 DNA follows: TGTGCCAGTAGTTTGAGAGGGAACTATGGCTACACCTTC. The chain is built from TRBV19 and TRBJ1-2; unclear D gene. There are 13 residues in the CDR3. Per the germline V gene, CDR1 is LNHDA and CDR2 is SQIVND (reference sequence). V gave up 5 bases and J gave up 2 bases, with 9 bases separating them.

The chain couples TRBV5-6 to TRBJ1-3; 9 positions match TRBD1. V trimming: 2 bases; J trimming: 8 bases; junction bases outside the gene matches: 8. The CDR3 consists of 15 residues. Looked up from germline, CDR1 is SGHDT and CDR2 is YYEEEE. CDR3 bases: TGTGCCAGCAGCTTACCCGGACAGGGGCCCCACACCATATATTTT. Residues: CASSLPGQGPHTIYF.

The chain uses TRBV27 and TRBJ1-1; 8 bases are shared with TRBD1. The CDR3 contains 15 residues. J lost 3 bases, V lost 7 bases, and 10 bases had no gene match. Germline V gene sequence: CDR1 MNHEY, CDR2 SMNVEV (reference sequence). The CDR3 reads CASKPRQGLDTEAFF. The CDR3 DNA follows: TGTGCCAGCAAACCAAGACAGGGGTTGGACACTGAAGCTTTCTTT.

The V and J genes are TRBV5-8 and TRBJ2-7; unclear D gene. The CDR3 sequence is 13 residues long. The germline V gene encodes CDR1 SGHTS and CDR2 YDEGEE. Between the trimmed V and J ends, which lost 1 base and 3 bases, there was a span of 8 bases. The CDR3, as DNA: TGTGCCAGCAGCTTGCAGAACGGCTACGAGCAGTACTTC. This codes for CASSLQNGYEQYF. Full variable domain (outside the CDR3, taken from reference TRBV5-8 and TRBJ2-7): EAGVTQSPTHLIKTRGQQATLRCSPISGHTSVYWYQQALGLGLQFLLWYDEGEERNRGNFPPRFSGRQFPNYSSELNVNALELEDSALYLCASSLQNGYEQYFGPGTRLTVT.

This clone occurred once. The genes are TRBV28 and TRBJ1-2; 11 nucleotides line up with TRBD1. V lost 3 bases, J lost 6 bases, and 9 bases stayed unmatched. Germline CDR1 MDHEN, CDR2 SYDVKM. The CDR3 sequence is 16 residues long. CDR3 sequence reads: CASSLMGQGGINGYTF. CDR3 DNA sequence: TGTGCCAGCAGTTTGATGGGACAGGGGGGAATCAATGGCTACACCTTC.

The chain joins TRBV19 to TRBJ1-2; no definite D call. The CDR3 sequence is 14 residues long. V was trimmed by 1 base and J by 7 bases, leaving 13 bases between them. Germline CDR1 reads LNHDA; CDR2 reads SQIVND (reference sequence). CDR3 in DNA: TGTGCCAGTAGTATAGTACGGACGGCGGTTGGCTACACCTTC. Translation gives CASSIVRTAVGYTF.

J is TRBJ2-7 and V is TRBV2; TRBD1 matches at 9 bases. V lost 6 bases, J lost 3 bases, and 12 bases stayed unmatched. Per the germline V gene, CDR1 is SNHLY and CDR2 is FYNNEI. The CDR3 loop spans 16 amino acids. The CDR3, as DNA: TGTGCCAGCAGCCGTCGAACGGGGACAGGGATCTACGAGCAGTACTTC. Its protein is CASSRRTGTGIYEQYF. Full variable domain (rest looked up from reference TRBV2 and TRBJ2-7): EPEVTQTPSHQVTQMGQEVILRCVPISNHLYFYWYRQILGQKVEFLVSFYNNEISEKSEIFDDQFSVERPDGSNFTLKIRSTKLEDSAMYFCASSRRTGTGIYEQYFGPGTRLTVT.

The chain joins TRBV20-1 to TRBJ2-7; no reliable D call. CDR3 length equals 13 residues. Germline V gives CDR1 DFQATT, CDR2 SNEGSKA (reference sequence). Between the trimmed V and J ends, which lost 3 bases and 3 bases, there was a span of 12 bases. In nucleotides, the CDR3 is TGCAGTGCTAGTTCACAGAAAAACTACGAGCAGTACTTC. Residues: CSASSQKNYEQYF.

The rearrangement links TRBV6-5 to TRBJ1-5; 9 bases line up with TRBD1. This CDR3 is 14 amino acids long. Per the germline V gene, CDR1 is MNHEY and CDR2 is SVGAGI. The CDR3 coding sequence is TGTGTTTCCAAGGGACAGGGTAGTAATCAGCCCCAGCATTTT. Protein: CVSKGQGSNQPQHF.

The chain carries TRBV7-8 and TRBJ2-7; 10 bases match TRBD2. The J segment lost 9 bases and the V segment lost 1 base, leaving 3 bases of the junction unmatched. The CDR3 has 13 residues. The germline gives CDR1 SGHVS, CDR2 FQNEAQ. For the CDR3, the DNA is TGTGCCAGCAGCTTAGAGCGGGGGGGCGGGCAGTACTTC. The encoded protein is CASSLERGGGQYF.

The rearrangement links TRBV9 to TRBJ2-3; TRBD2 agrees at 8 bases. Germline CDR1 SGDLS, CDR2 YYNGEE. V lost 7 bases, J lost 2 bases, and 12 bases stayed unmatched. The CDR3 covers 16 residues. DNA for the CDR3: TGTGCCAGCCAACGGGGGGGCGCTACTCTCACAGATACGCAGTATTTT. Translating gives CASQRGGATLTDTQYF.

The V and J genes are TRBV3-1 (or the pseudogene TRBV3-2) and TRBJ2-2; D is undetermined. Trimming removed 2 bases from V and 6 bases from J, with 4 bases in between. Germline assignment: CDR1 LGHDT and CDR2 YNNKEL (reference sequence). This CDR3 has 12 residues. This chain's CDR3 is CASSQLAGELFF. The CDR3 DNA reads as TGTGCCAGCAGCCAACTCGCCGGGGAGCTGTTTTTT.

This clone was detected many times. This chain joins TRBV6-2 or TRBV6-3 and TRBJ1-1, with D unclear. The CDR3 is made up of 17 amino acids. With 4 bases removed from V and 0 bases from J, the gap between germline ends came to 18 bases. Germline V lookup: CDR1 MNHEY, CDR2 SVGEGT. CDR3 sequence: CASSSPDTPILNTEAFF. For the CDR3, the DNA is TGTGCCAGCAGTTCTCCCGACACCCCGATTTTGAACACTGAAGCTTTCTTT.

This clone has just one count. The chain combines TRBV5-6 with TRBJ2-1; 10 bases align to TRBD2. V shed 4 bases, J shed 8 bases, and the junction held 9 bases outside the gene matches. This CDR3 is built from 15 residues. Germline CDR1 and CDR2: SGHDT and YYEEEE. The CDR3 loop reads CASSRTSGDTYEQFF. Here the CDR3 DNA reads TGTGCCAGCAGCCGTACTAGCGGGGATACGTATGAGCAGTTCTTC.